This passage covers 23 T cell receptor beta chains from one sample sequenced in a study of regulatory T cells in long-lasting Graves disease. The time point is: persistent/refractory GD, antithyroid drugs over 5 years with positive TRAb. The TCR library was made from RNA that had been extracted from PBMCs in TRIzol. Relying on iRepertoire HTBI primers and Arm-PCR of CDR3 regions, the team built TCR beta libraries. From the multiplex PCR reads, TCRdb called clonotypes with MiXCR, one entry per CDR3 protein. The sample lists 300,000 to 350,000 distinct CDR3 sequences; around 19% were seen once. Material: peripheral blood mononuclear cells (PBMCs), obtained when the disease was refractory, from a patient treated with antithyroid drugs. Source of these receptors: a female donor with Graves disease.

In this sample, this clonotype turned up many times. The rearrangement joins TRBV11-2 to TRBJ2-7; D is ambiguous. The CDR3 contains 14 residues. Trimming took 0 bases from V and 3 from J, leaving 9 bases between them. The germline V gene encodes CDR1 SGHAT and CDR2 FQNNGV. CDR3 in amino acids: CASSLDSFNYEQYF. In DNA, the CDR3 is TGTGCCAGCAGCTTAGATTCCTTCAACTACGAGCAGTACTTC.

This clonotype was observed at least ten times. The V call is TRBV6-1, the J call TRBJ2-7, with 9 bases matching TRBD2. The germline V gene has CDR1 MNHNS and CDR2 SASEGT. This CDR3 region has 15 residues. Losses at the gene ends were 5 bases for V and 0 bases for J; bases not matched to a gene: 5. CDR3 amino acids: CASSKLAGSSYEQYF. The CDR3 bases are TGTGCCAGCAGTAAACTAGCGGGTAGCTCCTACGAGCAGTACTTC.

This chain links TRBV4-1 with TRBJ2-1, with TRBD2 matching 10 bases. The CDR3 runs to 18 residues. Germline V gives CDR1 MGHRA, CDR2 YSYEKL. V shed 4 bases and J 0 bases; nucleotides not matched to a gene: 9. CDR3: CASSPRDPSGSSYNEQFF. CDR3 coding DNA: TGCGCCAGCAGCCCTCGAGACCCTAGCGGGAGCTCCTACAATGAGCAGTTCTTC.

The V gene is TRBV20-1, the J gene TRBJ2-1; D is possibly TRBD1 (6 bases). Trimming shortened V by 3 bases and J by 6 bases, and 15 bases separated the two germline ends. The CDR3 spans 14 residues. Germline V gene sequence: CDR1 DFQATT, CDR2 SNEGSKA (reference sequence). The DNA for the CDR3 is TGCAGTGCTAGCCCTACAGGGTTTGGCAATGAGCAGTTCTTC. It translates to CSASPTGFGNEQFF.

The gene calls are TRBV6-2 or TRBV6-3 and TRBJ2-2; D is ambiguous. The CDR3 is 16 amino acids. The V end was cut by 0 bases, the J end by 0 bases, with 8 bases between. The germline gives CDR1 MNHEY, CDR2 SVGEGT. The DNA of the CDR3 is TGTGCCAGCAGTTACTCCAGGTCTTCGAACACCGGGGAGCTGTTTTTT. The encoded protein is CASSYSRSSNTGELFF.

This clonotype showed up just a few times. The V gene is TRBV30, the J gene TRBJ1-1; D remains ambiguous. Trimming took off 7 bases at V and 3 bases at J, with 12 bases between the two ends. Germline V gives CDR1 GTSNPN, CDR2 SVGIG (reference sequence). This CDR3 spans 12 amino acids. The CDR3 DNA is TGTGCCTCCGCACTACTTCACACTGAAGCTTTCTTT. Protein sequence: CASALLHTEAFF.

This chain links TRBV27 with TRBJ2-5, with D unclear. Per the germline V gene, CDR1 is MNHEY and CDR2 is SMNVEV (reference sequence). V was cut by 5 bases and J by 9 bases, with 13 bases left in between. The CDR3 is made up of 12 amino acids. This CDR3 is CASSPGLRPQYF. The CDR3 bases are TGTGCCAGCAGTCCCGGGCTGCGGCCCCAGTACTTC.

This clonotype was found many times. This chain connects TRBV7-2 to TRBJ2-5; a possible D gene is TRBD2 (6 bases). V was cut by 5 bases and J by 0 bases, with 13 bases left in between. Germline loops: CDR1 SGHTA, CDR2 FQGNSA. This CDR3 is 15 amino acids long. CDR3 coding DNA: TGTGCCAGCAGCACTACGGGACTGTACCAAGAGACCCAGTACTTC. Its protein is CASSTTGLYQETQYF.

This clonotype appeared a few times. The chain combines TRBV3-1 with TRBJ2-1; D tentatively reads TRBD1 or TRBD2 (6 bases each). The CDR3 loop spans 11 amino acids. Germline CDR1 reads LGHDT; CDR2 reads YNNKEL (reference sequence). V was cut by 4 bases and J by 13 bases, with 11 bases left in between. CDR3 bases: TGTGCCAGCAGCCTCGGGGGCCCTCAGTTCTTC. Residues: CASSLGGPQFF.

This clonotype came up many times. The genes are TRBV30 and TRBJ1-1; weak D call: TRBD1 (5 bases). The ends were cut back, 1 base at V and 3 bases at J, with 18 bases in the middle. The CDR3 is made up of 16 amino acids. CDR1 GTSNPN and CDR2 SVGIG come from the germline V gene (reference sequence). The CDR3 DNA sequence: TGTGCCTGGAGTGAGGCAGGCCGGGGGGTGGACACTGAAGCTTTCTTT. Residues: CAWSEAGRGVDTEAFF.

Many counts were recorded for this clonotype. V usage is TRBV7-9 and J usage is TRBJ2-2; D ambiguous. CDR3 size: 13 residues. Trimming left V 1 base short and J 3 bases short, with 3 bases between. The germline CDR1 and CDR2 sequences are SEHNR and FQNEAQ (reference sequence). CDR3 bases: TGTGCCAGCAGCTTAGAGGACACCGGGGAGCTGTTTTTT. This gives the protein CASSLEDTGELFF. Full variable domain (missing parts from reference TRBV7-9 and TRBJ2-2): DTGVSQNPRHKITKRGQNVTFRCDPISEHNRLYWYRQTLGQGPEFLTYFQNEAQLEKSRLLSDRFSAERPKGSFSTLEIQRTEQGDSAMYLCASSLEDTGELFFGEGSRLTVL.

The V call is TRBV5-8, the J call TRBJ1-6; no clear D. The CDR3 has 15 amino acids. Trimming removed 2 bases at V and 4 bases at J, with 10 bases between. CDR1 and CDR2 (germline): SGHTS, YDEGEE. CDR3 bases: TGTGCCAGCAGCTTTTTTCGTTCTTATAATTCACCCCTCCACTTT. It translates to CASSFFRSYNSPLHF.

This clonotype has just a few counts. The genes are TRBV3-1 and TRBJ1-5; D is possibly TRBD1 (5 bases). The germline V gene encodes CDR1 LGHDT and CDR2 YNNKEL (reference sequence). V was pared by 0 bases and J by 3 bases, with 9 bases between. There are 15 residues in the CDR3. Here the CDR3 DNA reads TGTGCCAGCAGCCAAGATTGGGGGTCCAATCAGCCCCAGCATTTT. Amino acid sequence: CASSQDWGSNQPQHF.

The table lists this clonotype with a few counts. The rearrangement uses TRBV19 and TRBJ1-1, with TRBD1 as a possible D gene (6 bases). The V end was cut by 6 bases, the J end by 5 bases, with 13 bases between. In germline, CDR1 is LNHDA, CDR2 SQIVND (reference sequence). The length of the CDR3 is 13 residues. CDR3 nucleotide sequence: TGTGCCAGTAGCATTACAGGGATGACTGAAGCTTTCTTT. The encoded protein is CASSITGMTEAFF.

This clonotype came up a few times. The J gene is TRBJ1-1, the V gene TRBV20-1, with D maybe TRBD1 (5 bases). The ends were cut back, 5 bases at V and 8 bases at J, with 12 bases in the middle. The CDR3 loop spans 11 amino acids. From germline, CDR1 is DFQATT and CDR2 SNEGSKA (reference sequence). The CDR3 here is CSADSRREAFF. The CDR3 coding sequence is TGCAGTGCTGACAGTCGTAGGGAAGCTTTCTTT.

This clonotype occurred a few times. At one of its ends the junction is not consistent with the germline gene, which may arise from a read error. CDR3 residues: CASGLVLGPGDGHTF. As DNA, the CDR3 is TGTGCTAGTGGTTTGGTCTTAGGGCCAGGGGATGGCCACACCTTC. J is TRBJ1-2 and V is TRBV12-5; D possibly corresponds to TRBD1 (6 bases). Germline CDR1 reads LGHNT; CDR2 reads FRNRAP. This CDR3 is built from 15 residues.

This clonotype appeared many times. The rearrangement uses TRBV2 and TRBJ2-7; TRBD1 aligns across 9 bases. The V gene's germline CDR1 is SNHLY and CDR2 FYNNEI. The CDR3 has 14 residues. The V and J ends lost 5 bases and 6 bases, in that order; junction bases with no gene match: 8. CDR3 amino acids: CASSFQQGAFEQYF. The CDR3 nucleotides read TGTGCCAGCAGTTTTCAACAGGGGGCTTTCGAGCAGTACTTC. Full variable domain (rest looked up from reference TRBV2 and TRBJ2-7): EPEVTQTPSHQVTQMGQEVILRCVPISNHLYFYWYRQILGQKVEFLVSFYNNEISEKSEIFDDQFSVERPDGSNFTLKIRSTKLEDSAMYFCASSFQQGAFEQYFGPGTRLTVT.

The V gene is TRBV19, the J gene TRBJ1-1, with D unclear. The CDR3 runs 14 residues. Germline V gene sequence: CDR1 LNHDA, CDR2 SQIVND (reference sequence). V was clipped by 4 bases and J by 2 bases, with 11 bases between them. The CDR3 reads CASSRSIANTEAFF. In DNA form, the CDR3 reads TGTGCCAGTAGTAGGTCAATCGCAAACACTGAAGCTTTCTTT.

This clonotype has just a few counts. The chain has TRBV18 and TRBJ1-4, with 7 bases fitting TRBD1. The CDR3 loop spans 15 amino acids. V was pared by 0 bases and J by 5 bases, with 3 bases of the junction left unmatched. The V gene's germline CDR1 is KGHSH and CDR2 LQKENI. The CDR3 loop reads CASSPPGTVNEKLFF. Written as DNA, the CDR3 is TGTGCCAGCTCACCACCGGGGACAGTGAATGAAAAACTGTTTTTT.

This clonotype has ten or more counts. The rearrangement uses TRBV6-1 and TRBJ2-5; D is unresolved. Germline CDR1 and CDR2: MNHNS and SASEGT. The CDR3 loop spans 12 amino acids. V shed 5 bases and J shed 5 bases, with 9 bases lying between them. CDR3 DNA sequence: TGTGCCAGCAGTAGGATTTGGGAGACCCAGTACTTC. It is translated as CASSRIWETQYF.

This clonotype was recorded a few times. V usage is TRBV6-1 and J usage is TRBJ2-7; TRBD1 aligns across 8 bases. The CDR3 has 13 amino acids. Germline CDR1 reads MNHNS; CDR2 reads SASEGT. J was trimmed by 3 bases and V by 10 bases; bases with no gene match: 8. CDR3 DNA sequence: TGTGCCACCCATGGAACAGGGGGCTACGAGCAGTACTTC. Translating it yields CATHGTGGYEQYF.

There are many counts of this clonotype. The CDR3 is CSVVDGSGYTF. CDR3 bases: TGCAGCGTTGTTGACGGGAGCGGCTACACCTTC. The chain uses TRBV29-1 and TRBJ1-2; D gene ambiguous. Germline CDR1 and CDR2: SQVTM and ANQGSEA. Trimming stripped 4 bases from V and 8 bases from J, with 11 bases between. The CDR3 length is 11 residues.

This clonotype has at least ten counts. The rearrangement links TRBV27 to TRBJ1-5, with a weak D call TRBD1 (5 bases). The V gene lost 3 bases and the J gene lost 7 bases, with 13 bases spanning the gap. Germline V lookup: CDR1 MNHEY, CDR2 SMNVEV (reference sequence). The CDR3 contains 14 residues. CDR3 sequence: CASSFTGGGQPQHF. In DNA, the CDR3 is TGTGCCAGCAGTTTCACGGGGGGAGGACAGCCCCAGCATTTT.